The 7 T cell receptor beta chains presented below share a single source sample, sequenced in a study of blood T cell repertoires in COVID-19 (dated by TCRdb to 2018 to 2020). The library came from the immunoSEQ multiplex PCR assay. TCRdb carries this immuneACCESS record with in-frame sequences only. Its versions omit some clonotypes, under half of them owing to an unresolved V gene in the studies checked, with the rest unexplained. In all, the sample holds a few hundred thousand clones, and 85% to 90% of those were seen once. 6.3% of the sample is held by the ten biggest clonotypes. Material for sequencing was peripheral blood. The receptors originated from a woman in her forties or fifties with COVID-19, enrolled during active disease.

V usage is TRBV7-2 and J usage is TRBJ2-7, with 12 bases that match TRBD1. Trimming took 4 bases from V and 6 from J; bases not matched to a gene: 10. In germline, CDR1 is SGHTA, CDR2 FQGNSA. The CDR3 runs 16 residues. CDR3 amino acids: CASSSSLGQGAPEQYF. In DNA, the CDR3 is TGTGCCAGCAGCTCGTCCCTGGGACAGGGGGCGCCCGAGCAGTACTTC. Combining the CDR3 with reference TRBV7-2 and TRBJ2-7 gives the whole variable domain GAGVSQSPSNKVTEKGKDVELRCDPISGHTALYWYRQSLGQGLEFLIYFQGNSAPDKSGLPSDRFSAERTGGSVSTLTIQRTQQEDSAVYLCASSSSLGQGAPEQYFGPGTRLTVT.

This sequence joins TRBV30 and TRBJ2-7, with TRBD1 as a possible D gene (6 bases). From germline, CDR1 is GTSNPN and CDR2 SVGIG (reference sequence). The CDR3 has 13 residues. The V end was cut by 1 base, the J end by 4 bases, with 11 bases between. CDR3 coding DNA: TGTGCCTGGAGTGGCGCCAGGGGTTACGAGCAGTACTTC. This encodes CAWSGARGYEQYF.

V gene TRBV27 combines with J gene TRBJ1-2; D not certain. The germline V gene encodes CDR1 MNHEY and CDR2 SMNVEV (reference sequence). V shed 0 bases and J shed 8 bases, with 19 bases lying between them. The CDR3 has 16 amino acids. CDR3 coding DNA: TGTGCCAGCAGTTTATCCCCCGCAGCCGGGAGGGAAGGCTACACCTTC. Translated: CASSLSPAAGREGYTF.

The rearrangement uses TRBV30 and TRBJ1-1; D gene ambiguous. The V gene's germline CDR1 is GTSNPN and CDR2 SVGIG (reference sequence). This CDR3 is 14 amino acids long. The V gene lost 3 bases and the J gene lost 3 bases, with 14 bases spanning the gap. CDR3 coding DNA: TGTGCCTGGAGGAAGTCACAGACCTACACTGAAGCTTTCTTT. Residues: CAWRKSQTYTEAFF.

CDR3 DNA sequence: TGTGCCAGCAGCCAAGGGGCCAGCGGGAGTGCCTACGAGCAGTACTTC. Amino acids: CASSQGASGSAYEQYF. The chain uses TRBV3-1 (or the pseudogene TRBV3-2) and TRBJ2-7; 8 nucleotides line up with TRBD2. Trimming removed 1 base from V and 2 bases from J; junction bases left unmatched: 7. Germline loops: CDR1 LGHDT, CDR2 YNNKEL (reference sequence). The CDR3 loop spans 16 amino acids.

The J gene is TRBJ2-3, the V gene TRBV5-4; TRBD1 agrees at 10 bases. The junction had 7 bases not matched to a gene; V was cut back by 4 bases and J by 2 bases. This CDR3 is built from 16 residues. Germline CDR1 reads SGHNT; CDR2 reads YYREEE (reference sequence). CDR3: CASSTPGTGVTDTQYF. In DNA, the CDR3 is TGTGCCAGCAGCACCCCCGGGACAGGGGTCACAGATACGCAGTATTTT.

The V gene is TRBV15, the J gene TRBJ1-4; 9 nucleotides agree with TRBD1. The CDR3 is made up of 16 amino acids. V shed 1 base and J 7 bases; nucleotides not matched to a gene: 7. Germline V gene sequence: CDR1 LNHNV, CDR2 YYDKDF (reference sequence). The CDR3 DNA follows: TGTGCCACCAGCAGAGCACGGGACAGGGTGTTTGAAAAACTGTTTTTT. The encoded protein is CATSRARDRVFEKLFF.